A single sample is the source of the 31 T cell receptor beta chains below, sequenced in a study of blood T cell repertoires in COVID-19. TCRdb keeps only in-frame clones here, not all; method: immunoSEQ multiplex PCR. The table includes about 140,000 clones, roughly 84% detected once. Material for sequencing was peripheral blood. All receptors come from a human donor with acute or convalescent COVID-19. The donor label of this sample is uncertain.

The V and J genes are TRBV11-2 and TRBJ2-7; 7 bases align to TRBD1. There are 13 residues in the CDR3. V dropped 5 bases and J dropped 2; count of bases not matched to a gene: 3. CDR1 is SGHAT and CDR2 is FQNNGV in the germline V gene. In nucleotides, the CDR3 is TGTGCCAGCAGCCGCGACAGGGCCTACGAGCAGTACGTC. It translates to CASSRDRAYEQYV.

This clone was counted a few times. The chain is built from TRBV5-6 and TRBJ2-5; D remains unclear. V shed 2 bases and J shed 3 bases, with 2 bases lying between them. CDR1 is SGHDT and CDR2 is YYEEEE in the germline V gene. The CDR3 spans 11 residues. The CDR3 nucleotides read TGTGCCAGCAGCTTCGAAGAGACCCAGTACTTC. It specifies CASSFEETQYF.

CDR3 amino acids: CASSIGRGLAGGTADTQYF. The CDR3 nucleotides read TGTGCCAGTAGTATAGGAAGGGGACTAGCGGGGGGAACAGCAGATACGCAGTATTTT. The chain is built from TRBV19 and TRBJ2-3; 15 positions match TRBD2. Trimming removed 1 base from V and 4 bases from J; junction bases left unmatched: 9. The germline V gene has CDR1 LNHDA and CDR2 SQIVND (reference sequence). The CDR3 loop spans 19 amino acids. Full variable domain (outside the CDR3, taken from reference TRBV19 and TRBJ2-3): DGGITQSPKYLFRKEGQNVTLSCEQNLNHDAMYWYRQDPGQGLRLIYYSQIVNDFQKGDIAEGYSVSREKKESFPLTVTSAQKNPTAFYLCASSIGRGLAGGTADTQYFGPGTRLTVL.

The J gene is TRBJ1-1, the V gene TRBV30, with D possibly being TRBD1 (6 bases). This CDR3 comprises 13 residues. Germline CDR1 is GTSNPN and CDR2 is SVGIG (reference sequence). Trimming shortened V by 5 bases and J by 5 bases, and 15 bases separated the two germline ends. The CDR3 DNA sequence: TGTGCCTGGGACTTCCAGGGGTGGACTGAAGCTTTCTTT. Translating it yields CAWDFQGWTEAFF.

The CDR3 loop is CASSPHQGAGEQYF. In DNA, the CDR3 is TGTGCCAGCAGCCCTCATCAGGGGGCGGGCGAGCAGTACTTC. The J gene is TRBJ2-7, the V gene TRBV7-8; the match to TRBD1 covers 8 bases. Germline V gene sequence: CDR1 SGHVS, CDR2 FQNEAQ. J was trimmed by 6 bases and V by 5 bases; bases with no gene match: 9. The CDR3 runs to 14 residues.

This sequence joins TRBV30 and TRBJ1-1; D possibly corresponds to TRBD1 (6 bases). The germline gives CDR1 GTSNPN, CDR2 SVGIG (reference sequence). The CDR3 spans 15 residues. V lost 4 bases, J lost 1 base, and 16 bases lay in between. The DNA for the CDR3 is TGTGCCTGGAAAGGCGCAACGACAGGGAACACTGAAGCTTTCTTT. It codes for CAWKGATTGNTEAFF.

This chain connects TRBV5-1 to TRBJ2-3; the match to TRBD2 covers 9 bases. Unmatched junction bases numbered 6, after V lost 1 base and J lost 3 bases. The CDR3 spans 16 residues. Germline V lookup: CDR1 SGHRS, CDR2 YFSETQ. CDR3 sequence: CASSLSAGGRTDTQYF. The CDR3, as DNA: TGCGCCAGCAGCTTGTCGGCGGGGGGGAGGACAGATACGCAGTATTTT.

The V gene is TRBV5-1, the J gene TRBJ2-1; weak D call: TRBD2 (5 bases). The CDR3 runs to 13 residues. CDR1 is SGHRS and CDR2 is YFSETQ in the germline V gene. Trimming took off 4 bases at V and 7 bases at J, with 12 bases between the two ends. CDR3: CASSDLTGNEQFF. DNA for the CDR3: TGCGCCAGCAGCGACTTGACGGGGAATGAGCAGTTCTTC. The variable domain in full, with the rest retrieved from reference TRBV5-1 and TRBJ2-1, is KAGVTQTPRYLIKTRGQQVTLSCSPISGHRSVSWYQQTPGQGLQFLFEYFSETQRNKGNFPGRFSGRQFSNSRSEMNVSTLELGDSALYLCASSDLTGNEQFFGPGTRLTVL.

The V gene is TRBV6-2 or TRBV6-3, the J gene TRBJ2-7, with 8 bases fitting TRBD1. After removal of 5 bases from V and 2 bases from J, the junction contained 5 bases not matched to a gene. CDR3 length equals 14 residues. Germline assignment: CDR1 MNHEY and CDR2 SVGEGT. The CDR3 nucleotides read TGTGCCAGCAGTACCTCAGGGGGCCCCTACGAGCAGTACGTC. Encoded protein: CASSTSGGPYEQYV.

CDR3 protein: CASSSGQGENTIYF. Here the CDR3 DNA reads TGTGCCAGCAGCTCCGGACAGGGGGAGAACACCATATATTTT. The rearrangement uses TRBV7-2 and TRBJ1-3; TRBD1 matches 10 bases. In germline, CDR1 is SGHTA, CDR2 FQGNSA. The ends lost 4 bases at V and 7 bases at J; junction bases unmatched: 4. The length of the CDR3 is 14 residues.

The chain is built from TRBV19 and TRBJ2-1; D is undetermined. The CDR3 runs 11 residues. V was shortened by 4 bases and J by 8 bases, with 6 bases between the two germline ends. CDR1 is LNHDA, CDR2 SQIVND, per germline (reference sequence). This chain's CDR3 is CASSTRDEQFF. Written as DNA, the CDR3 is TGTGCCAGTAGTACGCGAGATGAGCAGTTCTTC.

The chain couples TRBV6-5 to TRBJ1-1; D possibly corresponds to TRBD1 (5 bases). V lost 6 bases to trimming and J lost 5 bases, with 13 bases between them. The CDR3 loop spans 13 amino acids. Germline V lookup: CDR1 MNHEY, CDR2 SVGAGI. CDR3 loop: CASRAGWVTEAFF. Here the CDR3 DNA reads TGTGCCAGCAGAGCAGGGTGGGTAACTGAAGCTTTCTTT.

The chain joins TRBV4-3 to TRBJ1-2; no definite D call. V was cut by 1 base and J by 0 bases, with 9 bases left in between. CDR1 is LGHNA and CDR2 is YSLEER in the germline V gene. The CDR3 is 15 residues long. The CDR3 DNA is TGCGCCAGCAGCCAAGTGTGGGCCTCTAACTATGGCTACACCTTC. Encoded protein: CASSQVWASNYGYTF.

This clone was found once. The chain joins TRBV2 to TRBJ2-3; D unresolved. The CDR3 is 14 residues long. The V gene lost 8 bases and the J gene lost 0 bases, with 12 bases spanning the gap. CDR1 is SNHLY, CDR2 FYNNEI, per germline. The CDR3 DNA follows: TGTGCCAGCGGTCTACTTTCCAGCACAGATACGCAGTATTTT. This translates into CASGLLSSTDTQYF.

The chain couples TRBV9 to TRBJ2-5; 9 nucleotides align to TRBD2. The germline CDR1 and CDR2 sequences are SGDLS and YYNGEE. The ends lost 0 bases at V and 4 bases at J; junction bases unmatched: 7. The CDR3 totals 16 residues. CDR3 coding DNA: TGTGCCAGCAGCGTAGGCTCTAGCGGGGCCGGAGAGACCCAGTACTTC. Encoded protein: CASSVGSSGAGETQYF.

The chain is built from TRBV7-9 and TRBJ2-3; TRBD2 matches at 11 bases. The trim removed 4 bases at V and 6 bases at J, leaving 12 bases unmatched. CDR1 is SEHNR and CDR2 is FQNEAQ in the germline V gene (reference sequence). The CDR3 has 17 residues. CDR3: CASSSKEPGLAADTQYF. DNA of the CDR3: TGTGCCAGCAGCTCAAAGGAACCGGGACTAGCGGCTGATACGCAGTATTTT.

The rearrangement joins TRBV7-9 to TRBJ1-2, with unresolved D. Germline V gene data show CDR1 as SEHNR and CDR2 as FQNEAQ (reference sequence). Trimming took off 3 bases at V and 7 bases at J, with 9 bases between the two ends. The CDR3 sequence is 12 residues long. CDR3 region: CASSFGDRGYTF. The CDR3 DNA sequence: TGTGCCAGCAGCTTCGGGGATCGTGGCTACACCTTC.

The CDR3, as DNA: TGTGCCAGCAGTGACGTCAGCTACGAGCAGTACTTC. Amino acid sequence: CASSDVSYEQYF. V gene TRBV2 combines with J gene TRBJ2-7; no clear D. CDR1 is SNHLY and CDR2 is FYNNEI in the germline V gene. V was trimmed by 3 bases and J by 3 bases, leaving 6 bases between them. The CDR3 has 12 amino acids. Full variable domain (missing parts from reference TRBV2 and TRBJ2-7): EPEVTQTPSHQVTQMGQEVILRCVPISNHLYFYWYRQILGQKVEFLVSFYNNEISEKSEIFDDQFSVERPDGSNFTLKIRSTKLEDSAMYFCASSDVSYEQYFGPGTRLTVT.

CDR3 protein: CASSLEPSGQPQHF. CDR3 in DNA: TGCGCCAGCAGCTTGGAACCGTCGGGGCAGCCCCAGCATTTT. The chain uses TRBV5-1 and TRBJ1-5; unclear D gene. Germline CDR1 SGHRS, CDR2 YFSETQ. The CDR3 totals 14 residues. Trimming left V 0 bases short and J 7 bases short, with 11 bases between.

This clone was counted once. The V and J genes are TRBV3-1 (or the pseudogene TRBV3-2) and TRBJ2-3; 8 bases agree with TRBD2. The CDR3 consists of 13 residues. Germline CDR1 LGHDT, CDR2 YNNKEL (reference sequence). The trim removed 2 bases at V and 14 bases at J, leaving 9 bases unmatched. The CDR3 loop is CASSQSRTSWGYF. CDR3 DNA: TGTGCCAGCAGCCAAAGTCGGACTAGCTGGGGGTATTTT.

The chain combines TRBV2 with TRBJ2-2, with TRBD1 matching 10 bases. CDR3 length equals 13 residues. Trimming cost V 6 bases and J 9 bases; bases outside gene matches: 4. From germline, CDR1 is SNHLY and CDR2 FYNNEI. Here the CDR3 DNA reads TGTGCCAGCAGCCGGGACAGGGGCCGGGAGCTGTTTTTT. Its protein product is CASSRDRGRELFF.

This chain uses TRBV5-8 with TRBJ1-1; 9 bases are shared with TRBD1. V dropped 5 bases and J dropped 3; count of bases not matched to a gene: 5. The CDR3 consists of 14 residues. The germline CDR1 and CDR2 sequences are SGHTS and YDEGEE. DNA for the CDR3: TGTGCCAGCAGACCCCGACAGGGGGACACTGAAGCTTTCTTT. Translation gives CASRPRQGDTEAFF.

The rearrangement uses TRBV4-3 and TRBJ1-2; D might be TRBD1 (6 bases). Trimming removed 0 bases at V and 3 bases at J, with 14 bases between. The CDR3 contains 16 residues. Germline V CDR1 and CDR2: LGHNA, YSLEER. CDR3 sequence (DNA): TGCGCCAGCAGCCAAGATCTACAGGGTAATCACTATGGCTACACCTTC. Translated, it gives CASSQDLQGNHYGYTF.

This chain links TRBV5-8 with TRBJ2-5, with 10 bases identical to TRBD1. Losses at the gene ends were 5 bases for V and 4 bases for J; bases not matched to a gene: 8. The germline V gene encodes CDR1 SGHTS and CDR2 YDEGEE. This CDR3 is 15 amino acids long. CDR3 nucleotide sequence: TGTGCCAGCAGAACGAGGACAGGGGGTAGAGAGACCCAGTACTTC. Translating it yields CASRTRTGGRETQYF.

This chain connects TRBV29-1 to TRBJ2-4; tentatively, D is TRBD1 (5 bases). In germline, CDR1 is SQVTM, CDR2 ANQGSEA. The CDR3 consists of 13 residues. The V gene lost 2 bases and the J gene lost 0 bases, with 5 bases spanning the gap. The CDR3 DNA sequence: TGCAGCGTTGAACAGGGAGCCAAAAACATTCAGTACTTC. Its translation is CSVEQGAKNIQYF.

The chain joins TRBV2 to TRBJ1-2; D is unresolved. Trimming removed 6 bases from V and 4 bases from J, with 12 bases in between. Per the germline V gene, CDR1 is SNHLY and CDR2 is FYNNEI. The CDR3 has 13 residues. CDR3 region: CASRNDTIYGYTF. CDR3 coding DNA: TGTGCCAGCAGGAACGACACCATCTATGGCTACACCTTC.

The chain is built from TRBV11-3 and TRBJ1-4; 7 nucleotides align to TRBD1. Trimming removed 3 bases from V and 10 bases from J; junction bases left unmatched: 11. From germline, CDR1 is SGHNT and CDR2 YENEEA. This CDR3 comprises 15 residues. The CDR3 DNA reads as TGTGCCAGCAGCTTCCAGAGGGGGCGTGAGGGAAAACTGTTTTTT. Translating it yields CASSFQRGREGKLFF.

The V call is TRBV19, the J call TRBJ1-1; weak D call: TRBD1 (5 bases). Germline CDR1 reads LNHDA; CDR2 reads SQIVND (reference sequence). The germline V and J ends were trimmed by 7 bases and 2 bases, with 14 bases remaining between them. This CDR3 is built from 14 residues. CDR3 nucleotide sequence: TGTGCCAGTAATTCTGGGGGGAAAAACACTGAAGCTTTCTTT. This codes for CASNSGGKNTEAFF.

The rearrangement links TRBV4-2 to TRBJ2-3; D remains unclear. The CDR3 has 14 residues. Trimming shortened V by 4 bases and J by 1 base, and 9 bases separated the two germline ends. Germline CDR1 is LGHNA and CDR2 is YNFKEQ. The DNA for the CDR3 is TGTGCCAGCAGCCTAGACCTCGGCACAGATACGCAGTATTTT. It specifies CASSLDLGTDTQYF.

V and J are TRBV28 and TRBJ2-7; the match to TRBD1 covers 10 bases. Germline V CDR1 and CDR2: MDHEN, SYDVKM. The CDR3 consists of 14 residues. Trimming removed 3 bases from V and 3 bases from J; junction bases left unmatched: 2. CDR3 bases: TGTGCCAGCAGTTTCGGGACAGGGGTCTACGAGCAGTACTTC. This gives the protein CASSFGTGVYEQYF.

The chain has TRBV7-3 and TRBJ2-7; D unclear. The germline CDR1 and CDR2 sequences are SGHTA and FQGTGA. This CDR3 is 15 amino acids long. Trimming shortened V by 5 bases and J by 3 bases, and 17 bases separated the two germline ends. CDR3: CASSHDQNTIYEQYF. The CDR3 DNA sequence: TGTGCCAGCAGCCATGACCAAAACACTATCTACGAGCAGTACTTC.